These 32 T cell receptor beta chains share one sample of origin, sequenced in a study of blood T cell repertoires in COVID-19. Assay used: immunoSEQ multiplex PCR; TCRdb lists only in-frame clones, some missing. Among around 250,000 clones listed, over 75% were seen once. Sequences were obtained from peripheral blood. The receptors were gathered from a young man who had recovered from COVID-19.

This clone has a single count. This chain's CDR3 is CASRLQGSGYTF. CDR3 coding DNA: TGTGCCAGCAGATTACAGGGGTCTGGCTACACCTTC. The chain recombines TRBV2 with TRBJ1-2; TRBD1 agrees at 7 bases. The CDR3 has 12 amino acids. The ends lost 6 bases at V and 7 bases at J; junction bases unmatched: 5. The germline CDR1 and CDR2 sequences are SNHLY and FYNNEI.

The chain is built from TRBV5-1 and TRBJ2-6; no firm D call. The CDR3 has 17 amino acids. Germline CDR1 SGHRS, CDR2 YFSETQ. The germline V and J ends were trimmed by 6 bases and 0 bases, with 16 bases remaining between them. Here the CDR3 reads CASNLQPSGSGANVLTF. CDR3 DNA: TGCGCCAGCAATCTACAGCCCTCAGGCTCTGGGGCCAACGTCCTGACTTTC.

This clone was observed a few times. CDR3 protein: CASRTLSTGSSYNSPLHF. The CDR3 DNA is TGTGCCAGTAGAACCCTCTCGACAGGTTCCTCCTATAATTCACCCCTCCACTTT. The chain employs TRBV19 and TRBJ1-6, with D possibly matching TRBD1 (6 bases). V was pared by 6 bases and J by 0 bases, with 18 bases between. Germline V gene sequence: CDR1 LNHDA, CDR2 SQIVND (reference sequence). The CDR3 spans 18 residues.

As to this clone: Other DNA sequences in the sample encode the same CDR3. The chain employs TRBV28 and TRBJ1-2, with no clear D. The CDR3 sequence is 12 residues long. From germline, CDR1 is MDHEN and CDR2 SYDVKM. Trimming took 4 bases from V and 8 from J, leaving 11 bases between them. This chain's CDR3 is CASSSSTWGYTF. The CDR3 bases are TGTGCCAGCAGTTCTTCAACATGGGGCTACACCTTC.

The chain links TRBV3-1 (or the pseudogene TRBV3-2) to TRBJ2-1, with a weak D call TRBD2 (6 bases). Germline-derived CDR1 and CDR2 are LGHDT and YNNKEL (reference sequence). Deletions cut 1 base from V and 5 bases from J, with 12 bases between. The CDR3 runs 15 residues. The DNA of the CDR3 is TGTGCCAGCAGCCAAGCTGGGACTGGGAACAATGAGCAGTTCTTC. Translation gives CASSQAGTGNNEQFF.

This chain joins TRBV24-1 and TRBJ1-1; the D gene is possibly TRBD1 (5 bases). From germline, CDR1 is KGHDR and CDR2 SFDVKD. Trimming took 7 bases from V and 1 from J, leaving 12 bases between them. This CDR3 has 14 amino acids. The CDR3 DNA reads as TGTGCCACCAGAGATGGGGCCGGGAACACTGAAGCTTTCTTT. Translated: CATRDGAGNTEAFF.

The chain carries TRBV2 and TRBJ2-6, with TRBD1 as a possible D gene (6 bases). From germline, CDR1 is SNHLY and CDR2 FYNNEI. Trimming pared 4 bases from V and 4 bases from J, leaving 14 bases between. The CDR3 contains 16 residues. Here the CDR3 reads CASSAVQGIGANVLTF. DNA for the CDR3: TGTGCCAGCAGTGCGGTACAGGGTATCGGGGCCAACGTCCTGACTTTC.

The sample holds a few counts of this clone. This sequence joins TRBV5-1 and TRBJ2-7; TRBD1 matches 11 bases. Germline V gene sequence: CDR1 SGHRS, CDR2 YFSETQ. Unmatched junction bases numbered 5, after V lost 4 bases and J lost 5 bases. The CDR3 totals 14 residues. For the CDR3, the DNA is TGCGCCAGCAGCGCCGGGACAGGGGGAAACGAGCAGTACTTC. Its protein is CASSAGTGGNEQYF.

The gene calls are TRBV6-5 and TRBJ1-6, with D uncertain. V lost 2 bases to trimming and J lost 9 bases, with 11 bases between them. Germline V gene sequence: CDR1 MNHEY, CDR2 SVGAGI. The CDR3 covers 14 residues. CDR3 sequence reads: CASSYLQAGSPLHF. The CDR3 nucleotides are TGTGCCAGCAGTTACCTGCAGGCGGGTTCACCCCTCCACTTT.

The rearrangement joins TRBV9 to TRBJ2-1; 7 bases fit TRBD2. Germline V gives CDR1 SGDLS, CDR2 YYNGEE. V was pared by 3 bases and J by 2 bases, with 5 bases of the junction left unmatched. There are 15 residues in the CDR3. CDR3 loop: CASSANRGAYNEQFF. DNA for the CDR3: TGTGCCAGCAGCGCTAACCGGGGGGCCTACAATGAGCAGTTCTTC.

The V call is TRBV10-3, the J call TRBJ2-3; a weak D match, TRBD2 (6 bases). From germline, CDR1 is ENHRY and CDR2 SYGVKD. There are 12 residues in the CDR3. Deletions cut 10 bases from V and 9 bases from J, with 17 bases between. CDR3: CATRELRETQYF. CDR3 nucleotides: TGTGCCACAAGGGAGCTCCGGGAGACGCAGTATTTT.

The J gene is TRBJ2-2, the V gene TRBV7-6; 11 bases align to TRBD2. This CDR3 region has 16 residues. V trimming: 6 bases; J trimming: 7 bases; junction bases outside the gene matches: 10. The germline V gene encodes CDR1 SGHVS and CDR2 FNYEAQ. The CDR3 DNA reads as TGTGCCAGCAGTCTTAGCGGGGGGGCCCTCGACGGGGAGCTGTTTTTT. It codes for CASSLSGGALDGELFF.

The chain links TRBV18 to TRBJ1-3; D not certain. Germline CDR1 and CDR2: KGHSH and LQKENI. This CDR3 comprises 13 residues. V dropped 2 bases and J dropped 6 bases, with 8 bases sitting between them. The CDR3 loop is CASSPGGKNTIYF. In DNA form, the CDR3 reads TGTGCCAGCTCACCAGGAGGGAAAAACACCATATATTTT.

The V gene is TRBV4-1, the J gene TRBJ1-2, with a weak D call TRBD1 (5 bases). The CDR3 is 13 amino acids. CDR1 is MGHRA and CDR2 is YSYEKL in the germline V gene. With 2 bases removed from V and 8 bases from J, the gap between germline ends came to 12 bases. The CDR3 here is CASSQQGLRGYTF. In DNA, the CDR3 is TGCGCCAGCAGCCAACAGGGTTTGAGAGGCTACACCTTC.

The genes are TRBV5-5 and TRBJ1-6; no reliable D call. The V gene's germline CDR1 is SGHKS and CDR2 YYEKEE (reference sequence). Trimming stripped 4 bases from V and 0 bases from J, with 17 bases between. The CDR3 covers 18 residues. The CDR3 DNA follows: TGTGCCAGCAGCCGCGGGGAAAGCGTATCCTCCTATAATTCACCCCTCCACTTT. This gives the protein CASSRGESVSSYNSPLHF. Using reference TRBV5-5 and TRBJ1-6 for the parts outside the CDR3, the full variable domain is DAGVTQSPTHLIKTRGQQVTLRCSPISGHKSVSWYQQVLGQGPQFIFQYYEKEERGRGNFPDRFSARQFPNYSSELNVNALLLGDSALYLCASSRGESVSSYNSPLHFGNGTRLTVT.

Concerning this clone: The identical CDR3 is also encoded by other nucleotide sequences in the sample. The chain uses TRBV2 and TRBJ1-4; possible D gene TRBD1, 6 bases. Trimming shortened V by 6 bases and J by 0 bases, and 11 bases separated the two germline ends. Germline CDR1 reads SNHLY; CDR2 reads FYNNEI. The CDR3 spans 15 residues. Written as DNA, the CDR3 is TGTGCCAGCAGCGAACAGGGTGCAACTAATGAAAAACTGTTTTTT. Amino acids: CASSEQGATNEKLFF.

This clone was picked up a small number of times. CDR3 DNA: TGTGCCAGCAGCTTAAGCGGACAGGGAAGTGGCTACACCTTC. It yields the protein CASSLSGQGSGYTF. This rearrangement joins TRBV7-8 to TRBJ1-2; 8 bases fit TRBD1. V dropped 2 bases and J dropped 7; count of bases not matched to a gene: 6. The CDR3 totals 14 residues. Germline CDR1 is SGHVS and CDR2 is FQNEAQ.

This chain's CDR3 is CASSPQQTLYGYTF. Here the CDR3 DNA reads TGTGCCAGCAGTCCTCAACAGACCCTCTATGGCTACACCTTC. The V and J genes are TRBV27 and TRBJ1-2; no firm D call. Trimming stripped 5 bases from V and 4 bases from J, with 14 bases between. From germline, CDR1 is MNHEY and CDR2 SMNVEV (reference sequence). This CDR3 comprises 14 residues.

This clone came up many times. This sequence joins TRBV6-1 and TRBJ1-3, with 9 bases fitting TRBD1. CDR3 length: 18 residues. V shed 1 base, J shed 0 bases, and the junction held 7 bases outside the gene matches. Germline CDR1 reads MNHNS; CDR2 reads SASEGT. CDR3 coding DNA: TGTGCCAGCAGTGAAGGTCCCGGGACAGGGACCTCTGGAAACACCATATATTTT. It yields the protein CASSEGPGTGTSGNTIYF.

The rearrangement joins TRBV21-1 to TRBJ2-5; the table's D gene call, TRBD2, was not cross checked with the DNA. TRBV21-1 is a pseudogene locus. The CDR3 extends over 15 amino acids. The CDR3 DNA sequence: TGTGCCAGCAGGGTACGGACTCCGAGAGAGGAGACCCAGTACTTC. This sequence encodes CASRVRTPREETQYF.

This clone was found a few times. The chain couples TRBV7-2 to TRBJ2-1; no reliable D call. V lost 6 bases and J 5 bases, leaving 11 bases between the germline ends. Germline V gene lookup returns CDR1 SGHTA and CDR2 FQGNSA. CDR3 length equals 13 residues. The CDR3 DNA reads TGTGCCAGCAGTACACCACAGCACAATGAGCAGTTCTTC. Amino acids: CASSTPQHNEQFF.

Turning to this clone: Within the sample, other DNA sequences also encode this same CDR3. CDR3 sequence reads: CASSLGPNTEAFF. CDR3 bases: TGTGCCAGCAGTTTAGGGCCCAACACTGAAGCTTTCTTT. The V gene is TRBV12-3 or TRBV12-4, the J gene TRBJ1-1; D gene unclear. V gave up 1 base and J gave up 2 bases, with 5 bases separating them. This CDR3 is built from 13 residues.

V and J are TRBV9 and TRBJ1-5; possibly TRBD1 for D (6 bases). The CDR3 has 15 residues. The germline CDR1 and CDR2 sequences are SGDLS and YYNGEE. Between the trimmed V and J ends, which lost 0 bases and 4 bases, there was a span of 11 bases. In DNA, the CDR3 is TGTGCCAGCAGCGTAGGGCCCACAGGGAATCAGCCCCAGCATTTT. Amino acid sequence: CASSVGPTGNQPQHF.

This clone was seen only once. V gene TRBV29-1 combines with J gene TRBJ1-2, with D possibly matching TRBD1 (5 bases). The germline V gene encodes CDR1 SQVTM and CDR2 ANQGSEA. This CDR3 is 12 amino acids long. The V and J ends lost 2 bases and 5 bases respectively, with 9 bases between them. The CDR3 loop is CSVESRVYGYTF. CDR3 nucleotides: TGCAGCGTTGAATCCAGGGTGTATGGCTACACCTTC.

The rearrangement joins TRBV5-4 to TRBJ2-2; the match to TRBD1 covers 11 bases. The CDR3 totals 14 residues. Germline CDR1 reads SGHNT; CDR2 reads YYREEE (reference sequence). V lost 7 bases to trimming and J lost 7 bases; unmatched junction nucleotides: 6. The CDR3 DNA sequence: TGTGCCAGCGGCGGACAGGGGGCAGACGGGGAGCTGTTTTTT. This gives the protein CASGGQGADGELFF.

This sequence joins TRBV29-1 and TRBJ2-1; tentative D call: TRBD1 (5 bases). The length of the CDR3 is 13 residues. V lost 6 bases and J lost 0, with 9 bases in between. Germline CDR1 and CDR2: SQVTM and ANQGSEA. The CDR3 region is CSVLGLSYNEQFF. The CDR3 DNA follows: TGCAGCGTCTTGGGGCTCTCCTACAATGAGCAGTTCTTC.

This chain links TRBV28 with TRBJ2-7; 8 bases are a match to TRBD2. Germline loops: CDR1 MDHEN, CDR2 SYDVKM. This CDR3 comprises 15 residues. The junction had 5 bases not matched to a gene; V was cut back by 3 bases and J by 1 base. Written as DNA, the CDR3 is TGTGCCAGCAGTTTTGGCGGGGGGCCTTCCTACGAGCAGTACGTC. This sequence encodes CASSFGGGPSYEQYV.

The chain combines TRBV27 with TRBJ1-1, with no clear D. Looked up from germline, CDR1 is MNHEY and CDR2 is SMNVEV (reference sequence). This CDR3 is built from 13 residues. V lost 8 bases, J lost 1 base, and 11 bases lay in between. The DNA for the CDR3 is TGTGCCAGCCGTCTCGTGTGGAACACTGAAGCTTTCTTT. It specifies CASRLVWNTEAFF.

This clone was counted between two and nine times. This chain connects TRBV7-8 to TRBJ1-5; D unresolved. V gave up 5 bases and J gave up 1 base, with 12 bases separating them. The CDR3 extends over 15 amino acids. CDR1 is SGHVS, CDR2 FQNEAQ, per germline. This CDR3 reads CASSRRRGSNQPQHF. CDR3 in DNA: TGTGCCAGCAGCAGGCGGCGAGGGAGCAATCAGCCCCAGCATTTT. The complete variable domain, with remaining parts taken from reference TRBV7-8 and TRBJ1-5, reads GAGVSQSPRYKVAKRGQDVALRCDPISGHVSLFWYQQALGQGPEFLTYFQNEAQLDKSGLPSDRFFAERPEGSVSTLKIQRTQQEDSAVYLCASSRRRGSNQPQHFGDGTRLSIL.

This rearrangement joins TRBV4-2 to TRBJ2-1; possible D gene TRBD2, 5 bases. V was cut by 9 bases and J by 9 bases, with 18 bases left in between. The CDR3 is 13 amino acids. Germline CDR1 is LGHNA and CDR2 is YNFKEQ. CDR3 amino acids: CASSADSSGEQFF. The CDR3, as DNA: TGTGCCAGTTCAGCGGACTCCTCTGGTGAGCAGTTCTTC.

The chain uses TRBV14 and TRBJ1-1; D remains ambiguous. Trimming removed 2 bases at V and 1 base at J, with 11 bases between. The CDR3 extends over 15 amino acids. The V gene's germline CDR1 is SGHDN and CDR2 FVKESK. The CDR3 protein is CASSQFETRNTEAFF. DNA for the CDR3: TGTGCCAGCAGCCAATTCGAAACAAGGAACACTGAAGCTTTCTTT.

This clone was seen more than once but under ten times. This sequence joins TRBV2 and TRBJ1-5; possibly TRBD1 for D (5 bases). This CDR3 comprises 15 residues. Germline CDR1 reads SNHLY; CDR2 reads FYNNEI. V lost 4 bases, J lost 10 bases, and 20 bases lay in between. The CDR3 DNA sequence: TGTGCCAGCAGTGGGGGCCAGGGTGGGAAAGTTCCCCAGCATTTT. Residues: CASSGGQGGKVPQHF.